The sequence of this T cell receptor beta chain was determined in a study of T cells in Graves' hyperthyroidism and ophthalmopathy. This clonotype came up many times. The source material, RNA transcripts, was used to amplify TCR beta CDR3 regions. First-round RT-PCR with HTBI primers amplified the TCR CDR3 region. TCRdb independently ran MiXCR on the multiplex PCR reads; one entry per CDR3 protein. The table records under 400,000 distinct CDR3 sequences, approximately 16% of them present only once. Clinical symptoms, serum thyroxine, TRAb, thyroid ultrasound and orbital computed tomography informed diagnoses. The PBMCs had their origin in roughly 10 ml of fresh peripheral blood. The V gene lost 2 bases and the J gene lost 0 bases, with 16 bases spanning the gap. CDR3 size: 16 residues. Germline CDR1 is DFQATT and CDR2 is SNEGSKA (reference sequence).

The V call is TRBV20-1, the J call TRBJ1-1; TRBD1 is a possible D gene (6 bases). The sequencing input was blood. This clonotype was obtained from a woman aged 55-69 years with Graves' ophthalmopathy. Here the CDR3 DNA reads TGCAGTGCTAGACTGCGGGTCAGGGGCTTGAACACTGAAGCTTTCTTT. This translates into CSARLRVRGLNTEAFF.